The 2 T cell receptor beta chains in this list originate from one sample, sequenced in a study of T cells after yellow fever vaccination. TCRdb ran MiXCR on the 5' RACE reads and lists one entry per CDR3 protein. The table lists 450,000 to 650,000 distinct CDR3 sequences, 13% of them singletons. The sample in question was PBMCs, obtained on the day of the yellow fever booster vaccination. The receptors were gathered from a man aged 25-45 years who received the YFV17D yellow fever vaccine.

This clonotype has only a few counts. This CDR3 reads CASSLAGERNEQFF. The CDR3 DNA sequence: TGCGCCAGCAGCTTGGCGGGGGAAAGGAATGAGCAGTTCTTC. This rearrangement joins TRBV5-1 to TRBJ2-1; D is perhaps TRBD2 (6 bases). The CDR3 extends over 14 amino acids. In germline, CDR1 is SGHRS, CDR2 YFSETQ. Trimming pared 0 bases from V and 7 bases from J, leaving 11 bases between.

The table lists this clonotype with a few counts. The rearrangement uses TRBV4-3 and TRBJ2-1; 10 bases match TRBD2. V dropped 2 bases and J dropped 9; count of bases not matched to a gene: 10. The germline V gene encodes CDR1 LGHNA and CDR2 YSLEER. The CDR3 runs to 16 residues. CDR3 protein: CASSQSGLAERGEQFF. The CDR3 DNA reads as TGCGCCAGCAGCCAATCCGGACTAGCGGAAAGGGGTGAGCAGTTCTTC.